This TCR beta chain originates from a study of long-term antiretroviral therapy in people with HIV (dated by TCRdb to 2022 to 2024). Regarding the complete study: The earliest samples were collected roughly a decade before the 2015 WHO recommendation for immediate ART, at a time when ART was usually postponed until CD4 counts fell. Of the roughly 30 participants with HIV, roughly 10 were female. No cross-contamination during QIAcube processing was seen in test extractions of a monoclonal T-cell line run alongside about 33 polyclonal samples. A total of 150 to 200 cryopreserved PBMC samples came from 25 to 35 adults with confirmed HIV infection and were collected serially over a mean of approximately six years (range 1-12). A retrospective serial study tested whether changes in peripheral blood TRB repertoire composition and diversity were associated with ART initiation and durable HIV suppression. What the authors observed across the whole study: CDR3 length ranges in HIV repertoires were narrower than in controls, and network structure suggested an antigen-experienced repertoire with only a slight naive shift after ART. Because PBMC availability was limited, only the TCR beta chain was sequenced, with no alpha chain pairing. The samples were dated from about 2003 to 2018, and the ART regimens that were used may be less effective than current ART regimens. Because cell numbers in pre-ART samples were limited, unsorted PBMC were profiled instead of sorted CD4+ and CD8+ T cells. The repertoire was dominated across all time points by expanded TRB clones identified before ART initiation, although this dominance was seen to fluctuate and to decrease in many PLHIV after ART. ART initiation was associated with a significant increase in TRB diversity, but diversity stayed significantly below transplant donor controls even after long-term ART. Inferences about post-ART repertoire changes were limited because no data were available on ART adherence, viral resistance or therapy changes.

The table lists this clone with a few counts. Its binding antigen is unknown. The sample holds no much larger clone one base away, and base qualities are not on file. CDR1 and CDR2, looked up from the germline V gene (reference sequence), are SEHNR and FQNEAQ. Inclusive of the bounding cysteine and phenylalanine, the CDR3 is 15 residues long. CDR3 DNA is the only sequence kept; it has 45 bases, read in frame from the first base. Between the V and J ends, shortened by 1 base and 2 bases respectively, the junction contains 12 bases. Inclusion was restricted to participants for whom at least one PBMC sample before ART initiation and at least two post-ART samples were available. All participants with HIV were treated in the United States of America. Cryopreserved samples of about 1-10 million PBMC were thawed and washed before DNA extraction. At the time of the earliest PBMC sample, participants with HIV were aged between roughly 23 and 60 years. Per participant, PBMC samples came from 1-4 timepoints prior to ART initiation and 2-8 timepoints following ART initiation, for a median of 7 samples. For every participant, serial HIV viral load, CD4+ T-cell count, ART history and demographic data were obtained. Genomic DNA was extracted from unsorted PBMC with a Qiagen kit on a QIAcube, processed in batches of 12 samples.

The immunoSEQ hsTCRB v3.0 assay was used at survey level resolution for TRB variable region sequencing. A depth of about 35,000-55,000 T-cell genomes per sample was targeted for TRB sequencing. TRB libraries were pooled and sequenced on an Illumina MiSeq using a v3 150-cycle kit. On the authors' methods: Analysis of repertoires was carried out in R inside a reproducible Nextflow workflow spanning QC, data transformation and analysis. LymphoSeq2, an R package for exploring AIRR-Seq data, was used to implement the custom analyses. After excluding a few samples that yielded fewer than 5000 total TRB sequences, under 200 HIV repertoires remained for analysis. Of the 188 retained HIV repertoires, almost 60 were collected before and under 150 after ART initiation. Repertoires were downsampled to 5000 TRB nucleotide sequences, and summary statistics were averaged over 100 downsampling iterations. The analysis kept only TRB sequences whose CDR3 regions were at least seven amino acids long. Diversity was measured with a Shannon entropy-derived clonality score and the Gini coefficient. In the repertoire networks, any two of the top 5000 CDR3 amino acid sequences were linked whenever the two sequences differed by an edit distance of one. GLIPH2 predicted antigen specificity groups and MHC restriction for TRB CDR3 amino acid sequences. Known CMV, EBV, HIV or tissue antigen associations were flagged by matching CDR3 amino acid sequences against VDJdb and McPAS-TCR. Pre-ART, post-ART and control groups were compared with Wilcoxon signed-rank tests and Holm-Bonferroni correction. Not all clones reach the TCRdb copy of this immuneACCESS table, which keeps in-frame sequences only. Checked studies attribute under half of the gap to unresolved V genes and leave the rest unexplained. V and J calls and clone size come straight from that table; D and trimming were deduced from the DNA. This sample comprises under 50,000 clones, 80% to 90% of them detected only once. The ten top clones hold roughly 3.9% of the sample.

The V and J segments used are TRBV7-9 and TRBJ2-7; the D region may be TRBD1 or TRBD2, each matching 5 bases equally. The receptor comes from a young woman with HIV. The input for sequencing was unsorted PBMCs, taken just before starting antiretroviral therapy. DNA sequence: TGTGCCAGCAGCTTAGGTTGGGGACCTACCTACGAGCAGTACTTC. Its product reads: CASSLGWGPTYEQYF.